This passage covers 30 T cell receptor beta chains from one sample sequenced in a study of blood T cell repertoires in COVID-19. The assay was immunoSEQ multiplex PCR, and TCRdb's table has in-frame clones only and misses some. The sample includes about 170,000 clones, approximately 90% of them seen just once. Sequencing used peripheral blood. These receptors all stem from a man in his fifties with acute or convalescent COVID-19.

The CDR3 is CASSAPQQGGEAFF. Here the CDR3 DNA reads TGTGCCAGCAGCGCACCACAACAGGGGGGTGAAGCTTTCTTT. The chain carries TRBV5-8 and TRBJ1-1, with 8 bases that match TRBD1. Germline values: CDR1 SGHTS, CDR2 YDEGEE. The length of the CDR3 is 14 residues. V shed 4 bases and J 7 bases; nucleotides not matched to a gene: 9.

The V gene is TRBV24-1, the J gene TRBJ1-1, with 11 bases that match TRBD1. Losses at the gene ends were 4 bases for V and 5 bases for J; bases not matched to a gene: 11. The CDR3 is 17 residues long. Germline CDR1 and CDR2: KGHDR and SFDVKD. The CDR3: CATSELDRGHGATEAFF. CDR3 coding DNA: TGTGCCACCAGTGAGTTGGACAGGGGGCATGGGGCAACTGAAGCTTTCTTT.

This chain links TRBV10-3 with TRBJ2-3; TRBD2 aligns across 7 bases. Germline V gives CDR1 ENHRY, CDR2 SYGVKD. CDR3 length equals 14 residues. Unmatched junction bases numbered 3, after V lost 5 bases and J lost 1 base. CDR3 sequence: CAISTGGGTDTQYF. CDR3 DNA sequence: TGTGCCATCAGTACGGGAGGTGGCACAGATACGCAGTATTTT.

The chain has TRBV7-2 and TRBJ1-1; D is possibly TRBD1 (5 bases). The germline gives CDR1 SGHTA, CDR2 FQGNSA. V was clipped by 5 bases and J by 3 bases, with 16 bases between them. The CDR3 length is 15 residues. The DNA of the CDR3 is TGTGCCAGCAGCCTATTGCCCGGGGGGGACACTGAAGCTTTCTTT. Its protein is CASSLLPGGDTEAFF.

This chain uses TRBV5-4 with TRBJ1-6; D unclear. The germline V gene encodes CDR1 SGHNT and CDR2 YYREEE (reference sequence). The CDR3 sequence is 16 residues long. V lost 0 bases and J 0 bases, leaving 7 bases between the germline ends. CDR3 nucleotide sequence: TGTGCCAGCAGCTTGGCGGGGAGCTCCTATAATTCACCCCTCCACTTT. Its translation: CASSLAGSSYNSPLHF.

The chain has TRBV14 and TRBJ2-3; D may be TRBD2 (6 bases). The CDR3 contains 15 residues. The ends were cut back, 4 bases at V and 3 bases at J, with 14 bases in the middle. Germline V gene data show CDR1 as SGHDN and CDR2 as FVKESK. CDR3 DNA: TGTGCCAGCAGCCGAAGCGGCGGGAATACAGATACGCAGTATTTT. It encodes CASSRSGGNTDTQYF. Supplemented by reference TRBV14 and TRBJ2-3, the full variable domain reads EAGVTQFPSHSVIEKGQTVTLRCDPISGHDNLYWYRRVMGKEIKFLLHFVKESKQDESGMPNNRFLAERTGGTYSTLKVQPAELEDSGVYFCASSRSGGNTDTQYFGPGTRLTVL.

The chain has TRBV13 and TRBJ1-2, with D tentatively TRBD1 (5 bases). There are 14 residues in the CDR3. Germline-derived CDR1 and CDR2 are PRHDT and FYEKMQ (reference sequence). With 10 bases removed from V and 4 bases from J, the gap between germline ends came to 19 bases. This CDR3 is CANAQETKGYGYTF. Here the CDR3 DNA reads TGTGCCAACGCACAGGAGACAAAGGGCTATGGCTACACCTTC.

This CDR3 reads CAISESPGQGFDSPLHF. The CDR3 DNA follows: TGTGCCATCAGTGAGTCCCCGGGACAGGGGTTTGATTCACCCCTCCACTTT. V usage is TRBV10-3 and J usage is TRBJ1-6, with TRBD1 matching over 10 bases. Germline values: CDR1 ENHRY, CDR2 SYGVKD. This CDR3 is built from 17 residues. Trimming cost V 0 bases and J 8 bases; bases outside gene matches: 7.

The gene calls are TRBV28 and TRBJ2-7; D is perhaps TRBD2 (7 bases). V was clipped by 7 bases and J by 6 bases, with 19 bases between them. CDR1 is MDHEN, CDR2 SYDVKM, per germline. The CDR3 is made up of 14 amino acids. Here the CDR3 DNA reads TGTGCCAGCACCAAGGGGGGGGTCACAAGCGAGCAGTACGTC. Translating gives CASTKGGVTSEQYV.

The CDR3 bases are TGTGCCAGCAGTCGTACAGGGGTAACGTATGGCTACACCTTC. It encodes CASSRTGVTYGYTF. This rearrangement joins TRBV28 to TRBJ1-2; TRBD1 matches 7 bases. Germline lookup yields CDR1 MDHEN and CDR2 SYDVKM. This CDR3 is 14 amino acids long. The J segment lost 5 bases and the V segment lost 5 bases, leaving 8 bases of the junction unmatched.

This sequence joins TRBV3-1 (or the pseudogene TRBV3-2) and TRBJ2-3; D gene uncertain. This CDR3 has 14 amino acids. Trimming left V 2 bases short and J 0 bases short, with 6 bases between. Germline assignment: CDR1 LGHDT and CDR2 YNNKEL (reference sequence). CDR3 sequence reads: CASSQLTSTDTQYF. DNA of the CDR3: TGTGCCAGCAGCCAATTGACTAGCACAGATACGCAGTATTTT.

The V gene is TRBV6-5, the J gene TRBJ2-2; 9 bases agree with TRBD1. After removal of 4 bases from V and 4 bases from J, the junction contained 1 base not matched to a gene. This CDR3 has 14 residues. The germline V gene encodes CDR1 MNHEY and CDR2 SVGAGI. This CDR3 is CASSLDRGTGELFF. The DNA for the CDR3 is TGTGCCAGCAGTTTGGACAGGGGCACCGGGGAGCTGTTTTTT.

This clone has only one observation. The chain couples TRBV7-6 to TRBJ2-3, with D possibly TRBD2 on 6 matching bases. CDR3 size: 15 residues. Germline loops: CDR1 SGHVS, CDR2 FNYEAQ. Trimming took off 5 bases at V and 1 base at J, with 13 bases between the two ends. CDR3 coding DNA: TGTGCCAGCAGCATACGACTAGGTGGCACAGATACGCAGTATTTT. This gives the protein CASSIRLGGTDTQYF.

This CDR3 is CACKDGGDYGYTF. The CDR3 DNA sequence: TGTGCCTGTAAGGATGGAGGGGACTATGGCTACACCTTC. The chain combines TRBV30 with TRBJ1-2, with D tentatively TRBD1 (5 bases). The germline gives CDR1 GTSNPN, CDR2 SVGIG (reference sequence). This CDR3 spans 13 amino acids. V lost 6 bases to trimming and J lost 3 bases, with 14 bases between them. Together with reference TRBV30 and TRBJ1-2, the CDR3 gives the full variable domain: SQTIHQWPATLVQPVGSPLSLECTVEGTSNPNLYWYRQAAGRGLQLLFYSVGIGQISSEVPQNLSASRPQDRQFILSSKKLLLSDSGFYLCACKDGGDYGYTFGSGTRLTVV.

CDR3 in DNA: TGTGCCTGGATGGTGAGAAGGAGTACAGATACGCAGTATTTT. Its translation is CAWMVRRSTDTQYF. The chain employs TRBV30 and TRBJ2-3, with D hard to call. Trimming left V 4 bases short and J 3 bases short, with 14 bases between. The CDR3 has 14 residues. The germline V gene encodes CDR1 GTSNPN and CDR2 SVGIG (reference sequence).

This chain joins TRBV9 and TRBJ2-3; tentative D call: TRBD2 (5 bases). Trimming pared 4 bases from V and 2 bases from J, leaving 17 bases between. The germline gives CDR1 SGDLS, CDR2 YYNGEE. CDR3 size: 16 residues. CDR3 residues: CASSPRRAGVTDTQYF. CDR3 sequence (DNA): TGTGCCAGCAGCCCCCGACGGGCCGGGGTCACAGATACGCAGTATTTT.

Concerning this clone: One end of the junction is discordant with germline, which a read error may explain. This chain uses TRBV5-1 with TRBJ1-4; tentatively, D is TRBD1 (6 bases). The CDR3 consists of 14 residues. Germline V gene data show CDR1 as SGHRS and CDR2 as YFSETQ. The CDR3 protein is CASKGTPTNEKLFF. In DNA form, the CDR3 reads TGCGCCAGTAAAGGGACACCAACAAATGAAAAACTGTTTTTT.

The rearrangement joins TRBV4-1 to TRBJ2-3, with D perhaps TRBD1 (5 bases). V dropped 4 bases and J dropped 6 bases, with 11 bases sitting between them. This CDR3 is built from 13 residues. Germline lookup yields CDR1 MGHRA and CDR2 YSYEKL. The CDR3: CASSLRQPDTQYF. In nucleotides, the CDR3 is TGCGCCAGCAGCCTCCGACAGCCCGATACGCAGTATTTT.

J is TRBJ2-7 and V is TRBV5-5, with D maybe TRBD2 (5 bases). Germline CDR1 is SGHKS and CDR2 is YYEKEE (reference sequence). The CDR3 spans 14 residues. Trimming stripped 4 bases from V and 3 bases from J, with 14 bases between. CDR3 protein: CASSHVPGVYEQYF. The CDR3 bases are TGTGCCAGCAGCCATGTCCCCGGGGTCTACGAGCAGTACTTC.

The sample holds a few counts of this clone. The chain employs TRBV7-3 and TRBJ2-1, with D unresolved. This CDR3 is built from 16 residues. Germline CDR1 and CDR2: SGHTA and FQGTGA. V was trimmed by 0 bases and J by 0 bases, leaving 9 bases between them. CDR3 amino acids: CASSLTALSSYNEQFF. The CDR3, as DNA: TGTGCCAGCAGCTTAACTGCCCTGAGCTCCTACAATGAGCAGTTCTTC.

The CDR3 protein is CASSLGHTGVVNTGELFF. The CDR3 nucleotides read TGTGCCAGCAGTTTAGGGCACACAGGGGTGGTTAACACCGGGGAGCTGTTTTTT. The rearrangement joins TRBV28 to TRBJ2-2; TRBD1 agrees at 7 bases. Trimming at V came to 2 bases and at J to 2 bases, leaving 11 bases not matched to a gene. CDR1 and CDR2 from the germline V gene are MDHEN and SYDVKM. This CDR3 spans 18 amino acids.

The chain combines TRBV10-2 with TRBJ2-7; 8 bases align to TRBD2. There are 15 residues in the CDR3. CDR1 and CDR2 (germline): WSHSY, SAAADI. V shed 5 bases, J shed 1 base, and the junction held 7 bases outside the gene matches. This CDR3 is CASSFLAGSSYEQYV. The DNA of the CDR3 is TGCGCCAGCAGTTTTTTAGCGGGGAGTTCCTACGAGCAGTACGTC.

The chain recombines TRBV6-4 with TRBJ2-1, with D perhaps TRBD1 (6 bases). Per the germline V gene, CDR1 is MRHNA and CDR2 is SNTAGT. Trimming took 5 bases from V and 8 from J, leaving 13 bases between them. CDR3 length equals 13 residues. CDR3 amino acids: CASSFLPGDEQFF. CDR3 nucleotides: TGTGCCAGCAGTTTTCTTCCAGGGGATGAGCAGTTCTTC.

The rearrangement uses TRBV2 and TRBJ2-3; maybe TRBD1 (5 bases). CDR1 is SNHLY, CDR2 FYNNEI, per germline. The CDR3 sequence is 18 residues long. The V end lost 7 bases, the J end lost 4 bases, and 27 bases lay between the germline ends. CDR3 loop: CASKYSRGKFSRSDTQYF. The CDR3 coding sequence is TGTGCCAGCAAATACAGTAGGGGCAAATTCAGCCGGTCAGATACGCAGTATTTT.

The rearrangement links TRBV12-3 or TRBV12-4 to TRBJ2-5, with 7 positions matching TRBD2. The CDR3 totals 13 residues. V lost 5 bases, J lost 5 bases, and 5 bases stayed unmatched. The CDR3 sequence is CASSHPGGETQYF. The DNA of the CDR3 is TGTGCCAGCAGTCACCCCGGGGGGGAGACCCAGTACTTC.

The chain joins TRBV10-3 to TRBJ2-1; 9 positions agree with TRBD2. The V and J ends lost 8 bases and 7 bases, in that order; junction bases with no gene match: 9. The CDR3 has 14 residues. Germline CDR1 reads ENHRY; CDR2 reads SYGVKD. The chain's CDR3 is CAIGGGAGGNEQFF. As DNA, the CDR3 is TGTGCCATCGGCGGGGGGGCCGGAGGGAATGAGCAGTTCTTC.

This clone was recorded once. The genes are TRBV5-6 and TRBJ2-3, with 7 nucleotides matching TRBD2. The CDR3 totals 16 residues. Germline V CDR1 and CDR2: SGHDT, YYEEEE. Trimming at V came to 1 base and at J to 5 bases, leaving 10 bases not matched to a gene. The CDR3 protein is CASSLKAGVGVDTQYF. CDR3 DNA sequence: TGTGCCAGCAGCTTGAAGGCGGGAGTAGGTGTAGATACGCAGTATTTT. The whole variable domain, filled in from reference TRBV5-6 and TRBJ2-3, reads DAGVTQSPTHLIKTRGQQVTLRCSPKSGHDTVSWYQQALGQGPQFIFQYYEEEERQRGNFPDRFSGHQFPNYSSELNVNALLLGDSALYLCASSLKAGVGVDTQYFGPGTRLTVL.

The chain joins TRBV28 to TRBJ1-4; the D is unclear. CDR1 MDHEN and CDR2 SYDVKM come from the germline V gene. Trimming took off 6 bases at V and 12 bases at J, with 14 bases between the two ends. CDR3 length: 12 residues. The CDR3 loop is CASSRPNRELFF. CDR3 in DNA: TGTGCCAGCAGCCGCCCTAATCGGGAACTGTTTTTT.

CDR3 in amino acids: CASTKSGGRQPQHF. CDR3 DNA: TGTGCCAGCACCAAAAGTGGGGGCCGTCAGCCCCAGCATTTT. J is TRBJ1-5 and V is TRBV28, with a possible D match to TRBD1 (6 bases). The germline V and J ends were trimmed by 7 bases and 6 bases, with 16 bases remaining between them. CDR3 length equals 14 residues. Germline loops: CDR1 MDHEN, CDR2 SYDVKM.

The chain employs TRBV29-1 and TRBJ1-3; possible D gene TRBD1, 6 bases. The CDR3 contains 13 residues. The V and J ends lost 6 bases and 8 bases respectively, with 17 bases between them. The germline V gene has CDR1 SQVTM and CDR2 ANQGSEA. The CDR3 spells CSVEQGDGHTIYF. As DNA, the CDR3 is TGCAGCGTCGAACAGGGTGACGGGCACACCATATATTTT.